The 23 T cell receptor beta chains listed next were all sequenced from one sample in a study of radiotherapy plus CTLA-4 blockade in lung cancer (dated by TCRdb to 2016 to 2018). The library was obtained by the immunoSEQ multiplex PCR assay. Held by TCRdb, this immuneACCESS table contains in-frame sequences only and omits some clones. Under half of the omission traces to an unresolved V gene where checked; the cause of the rest is unknown. Recorded for this sample are about 38,000 clones; about 70% of them occurred a single time. Less than 9% of the sample belongs to the ten largest clones. This specimen was peripheral blood, taken from a patient treated with radiotherapy plus ipilimumab. These receptors were obtained from a human donor with non-small cell lung cancer who had stable disease on radiotherapy plus ipilimumab.

J is TRBJ1-5 and V is TRBV5-4; 10 bases agree with TRBD1. The CDR3 is made up of 15 amino acids. The V gene end was trimmed by 4 bases and the J gene end by 7 bases; junction bases not matched to a gene: 8. Germline V CDR1 and CDR2: SGHNT, YYREEE (reference sequence). The CDR3 nucleotides read TGTGCCAGCAGCCTAGGGACAGGGGAGGGGCAGCCCCAGCATTTT. This gives the protein CASSLGTGEGQPQHF.

The gene calls are TRBV13 and TRBJ2-7; 7 bases are shared with TRBD1. Unmatched junction bases numbered 5, after V lost 3 bases and J lost 3 bases. The CDR3 sequence is 14 residues long. CDR1 PRHDT and CDR2 FYEKMQ come from the germline V gene (reference sequence). CDR3 DNA: TGTGCCAGCAGCTTCCTTGACAGGGACTACGAGCAGTACTTC. Translation gives CASSFLDRDYEQYF.

The chain links TRBV2 to TRBJ2-7; D is ambiguous. V was shortened by 6 bases and J by 7 bases, with 16 bases between the two germline ends. This CDR3 spans 13 amino acids. Germline V CDR1 and CDR2: SNHLY, FYNNEI. The CDR3 spells CASRGTAGWEQYV. CDR3 coding DNA: TGTGCCAGCAGGGGAACGGCAGGATGGGAGCAGTACGTC.

This chain connects TRBV10-3 to TRBJ2-5; 10 bases are shared with TRBD2. The CDR3 loop spans 16 amino acids. Germline V gene data show CDR1 as ENHRY and CDR2 as SYGVKD. The V segment lost 2 bases and the J segment 1 base; nucleotides outside the gene matches: 4. The CDR3 DNA follows: TGTGCCATCAGTGAGGCTAGCGGGGGATTCCAAGAGACCCAGTACTTC. Its protein is CAISEASGGFQETQYF.

This chain links TRBV10-3 with TRBJ2-2; D not certain. This CDR3 region has 13 residues. In germline, CDR1 is ENHRY, CDR2 SYGVKD. V gave up 7 bases and J gave up 0 bases, with 6 bases separating them. The CDR3 loop is CAITSSNTGELFF. CDR3 in DNA: TGTGCCATCACCAGCTCGAACACCGGGGAGCTGTTTTTT.

The gene calls are TRBV6-5 and TRBJ2-1; D ambiguous. V dropped 4 bases and J dropped 9 bases, with 10 bases sitting between them. The CDR3 spans 12 residues. Per the germline V gene, CDR1 is MNHEY and CDR2 is SVGAGI. CDR3 DNA: TGTGCCAGCAGTTGGGTAATTGGTGAGCAGTTCTTC. Its protein is CASSWVIGEQFF.

The chain links TRBV2 to TRBJ1-4, with 8 bases lining up with TRBD1. The junction had 8 bases not matched to a gene; V was cut back by 7 bases and J by 7 bases. CDR1 and CDR2 from the germline V gene are SNHLY and FYNNEI. The CDR3 is 14 residues long. CDR3 protein: CASIPGGAGEKLFF. In DNA, the CDR3 is TGTGCCAGCATCCCAGGGGGCGCAGGTGAAAAACTGTTTTTT.

The V and J genes are TRBV30 and TRBJ1-6, with D possibly TRBD1 on 5 matching bases. CDR3 length: 15 residues. V lost 0 bases and J lost 1, with 7 bases in between. The germline gives CDR1 GTSNPN, CDR2 SVGIG (reference sequence). CDR3 in amino acids: CAWSVGGSYNSPLHF. Here the CDR3 DNA reads TGTGCCTGGAGTGTGGGGGGTTCCTATAATTCACCCCTCCACTTT. The variable domain in full, completed from reference TRBV30 and TRBJ1-6, reads SQTIHQWPATLVQPVGSPLSLECTVEGTSNPNLYWYRQAAGRGLQLLFYSVGIGQISSEVPQNLSASRPQDRQFILSSKKLLLSDSGFYLCAWSVGGSYNSPLHFGNGTRLTVT.

Only one count was recorded for this clone. The chain joins TRBV29-1 to TRBJ2-1; D is perhaps TRBD2 (7 bases). CDR3 length equals 14 residues. Germline CDR1 SQVTM, CDR2 ANQGSEA. V gave up 7 bases and J gave up 0 bases, with 13 bases separating them. This chain's CDR3 is CSEMGGGSYNEQFF. The CDR3 DNA follows: TGCAGCGAGATGGGAGGGGGCTCCTACAATGAGCAGTTCTTC.

The V gene is TRBV27, the J gene TRBJ2-5; 7 bases align to TRBD1. CDR1 and CDR2 (germline): MNHEY, SMNVEV (reference sequence). The CDR3 length is 14 residues. J was trimmed by 6 bases and V by 6 bases; bases with no gene match: 10. CDR3 DNA: TGTGCCAGCAGGATCTCACAGGGGACGCAGACCCAGTACTTC. Protein product: CASRISQGTQTQYF.

The V and J genes are TRBV7-2 and TRBJ1-5, with D hard to call. The length of the CDR3 is 13 residues. V lost 6 bases, J lost 4 bases, and 10 bases lay in between. Germline V gives CDR1 SGHTA, CDR2 FQGNSA. CDR3 loop: CASSPRPNQPQHF. CDR3 bases: TGTGCCAGCAGTCCCCGTCCGAATCAGCCCCAGCATTTT. Full variable domain (outside the CDR3, taken from reference TRBV7-2 and TRBJ1-5): GAGVSQSPSNKVTEKGKDVELRCDPISGHTALYWYRQSLGQGLEFLIYFQGNSAPDKSGLPSDRFSAERTGGSVSTLTIQRTQQEDSAVYLCASSPRPNQPQHFGDGTRLSIL.

This chain joins TRBV6-1 and TRBJ2-7; TRBD1 is a possible D gene (6 bases). CDR3 size: 13 residues. Trimming took 4 bases from V and 5 from J, leaving 12 bases between them. The germline gives CDR1 MNHNS, CDR2 SASEGT. The CDR3 protein is CASSAPTGNEQYV. The CDR3 nucleotides read TGTGCCAGCAGTGCCCCCACAGGGAACGAGCAGTACGTC.

The rearrangement joins TRBV5-1 to TRBJ1-5, with 9 bases lining up with TRBD1. The CDR3 contains 19 residues. With 0 bases clipped from V and 1 base from J, the junction kept 11 bases outside the gene matches. Germline CDR1 is SGHRS and CDR2 is YFSETQ. The DNA of the CDR3 is TGCGCCAGCAGCTTGGTCCCAACAGGGGGCACCATAAGCAATCAGCCCCAGCATTTT. It yields the protein CASSLVPTGGTISNQPQHF.

J is TRBJ1-1 and V is TRBV11-2; D possibly corresponds to TRBD1 (6 bases). This CDR3 has 15 residues. The germline V gene has CDR1 SGHAT and CDR2 FQNNGV. The germline V and J ends were trimmed by 11 bases and 4 bases, with 23 bases remaining between them. CDR3 region: CACHTNRGASTEAFF. The CDR3 coding sequence is TGTGCCTGCCACACTAACCGGGGGGCTAGCACTGAAGCTTTCTTT.

The chain links TRBV9 to TRBJ2-3, with 12 nucleotides matching TRBD1. The J segment lost 1 base and the V segment lost 0 bases, leaving 3 bases of the junction unmatched. CDR1 SGDLS and CDR2 YYNGEE come from the germline V gene. This CDR3 has 17 amino acids. The CDR3 DNA reads as TGTGCCAGCAGCGTAGGGGACAGGGGGCTTCGCACAGATACGCAGTATTTT. Amino acid sequence: CASSVGDRGLRTDTQYF. The entire variable domain, with the rest obtained from reference TRBV9 and TRBJ2-3, is as follows: DSGVTQTPKHLITATGQRVTLRCSPRSGDLSVYWYQQSLDQGLQFLIQYYNGEERAKGNILERFSAQQFPDLHSELNLSSLELGDSALYFCASSVGDRGLRTDTQYFGPGTRLTVL.

The chain is built from TRBV7-9 and TRBJ2-1, with 7 bases identical to TRBD2. V lost 5 bases, J lost 0 bases, and 4 bases stayed unmatched. CDR1 SEHNR and CDR2 FQNEAQ come from the germline V gene (reference sequence). This CDR3 comprises 15 residues. CDR3 residues: CASSARGTSYNEQFF. The CDR3 DNA follows: TGTGCCAGCAGCGCGCGGGGGACCTCCTACAATGAGCAGTTCTTC.

The chain combines TRBV30 with TRBJ2-1; D is unclear. The V and J ends lost 4 bases and 2 bases respectively, with 9 bases between them. The length of the CDR3 is 13 residues. The germline V gene has CDR1 GTSNPN and CDR2 SVGIG (reference sequence). The CDR3 nucleotides read TGTGCCTGGAACCGGGCCACCTACAATGAGCAGTTCTTC. Encoded protein: CAWNRATYNEQFF.

V gene TRBV19 combines with J gene TRBJ1-1, with 8 nucleotides matching TRBD1. The germline V gene encodes CDR1 LNHDA and CDR2 SQIVND (reference sequence). The CDR3 has 15 residues. V trimming: 4 bases; J trimming: 1 base; junction bases outside the gene matches: 5. The CDR3 region is CASSTGQGWNTEAFF. For the CDR3, the DNA is TGTGCCAGTAGTACCGGACAGGGTTGGAACACTGAAGCTTTCTTT.

The chain is built from TRBV5-5 and TRBJ2-7; TRBD1 might be the D (6 bases). Germline CDR1 and CDR2: SGHKS and YYEKEE (reference sequence). The CDR3 runs 13 residues. With 1 base removed from V and 2 bases from J, the gap between germline ends came to 7 bases. The CDR3 bases are TGTGCCAGCAGCTTGAACAGGGCCTACGAGCAGTACGTC. It translates to CASSLNRAYEQYV.

CDR3 sequence: CASRTGGSNQPQHF. In nucleotides, the CDR3 is TGTGCCTCTAGGACAGGGGGTAGCAATCAGCCCCAGCATTTT. The V call is TRBV28, the J call TRBJ1-5; the match to TRBD1 covers 10 bases. With V trimmed by 11 bases and J by 0 bases, 4 bases remained unmatched. The CDR3 covers 14 residues. In germline, CDR1 is MDHEN, CDR2 SYDVKM.

CDR3 sequence reads: CASSIASGTGAGIGTQYF. The DNA of the CDR3 is TGCGCCAGCAGTATCGCATCCGGGACAGGTGCTGGGATTGGCACGCAGTATTTT. The chain carries TRBV5-1 and TRBJ2-3, with TRBD1 matching 8 bases. CDR3 length equals 18 residues. CDR1 is SGHRS, CDR2 YFSETQ, per germline. The V segment lost 5 bases and the J segment 9 bases; nucleotides outside the gene matches: 23.

This clone was observed once. The rearrangement joins TRBV2 to TRBJ2-1; 7 bases align to TRBD2. There are 14 residues in the CDR3. Trimming cost V 8 bases and J 4 bases; bases outside gene matches: 8. Per the germline V gene, CDR1 is SNHLY and CDR2 is FYNNEI. The DNA for the CDR3 is TGTGCCAGCGGGCCGGCGCGGGGGTACAATGAGCAGTTCTTC. Translated: CASGPARGYNEQFF.

J is TRBJ2-1 and V is TRBV6-1, with TRBD1 matching over 7 bases. CDR3 length: 13 amino acids. With V trimmed by 8 bases and J by 4 bases, 5 bases remained unmatched. From germline, CDR1 is MNHNS and CDR2 SASEGT. For the CDR3, the DNA is TGTGCCAGCGACAGGGATAGGTACAATGAGCAGTTCTTC. Protein sequence: CASDRDRYNEQFF.